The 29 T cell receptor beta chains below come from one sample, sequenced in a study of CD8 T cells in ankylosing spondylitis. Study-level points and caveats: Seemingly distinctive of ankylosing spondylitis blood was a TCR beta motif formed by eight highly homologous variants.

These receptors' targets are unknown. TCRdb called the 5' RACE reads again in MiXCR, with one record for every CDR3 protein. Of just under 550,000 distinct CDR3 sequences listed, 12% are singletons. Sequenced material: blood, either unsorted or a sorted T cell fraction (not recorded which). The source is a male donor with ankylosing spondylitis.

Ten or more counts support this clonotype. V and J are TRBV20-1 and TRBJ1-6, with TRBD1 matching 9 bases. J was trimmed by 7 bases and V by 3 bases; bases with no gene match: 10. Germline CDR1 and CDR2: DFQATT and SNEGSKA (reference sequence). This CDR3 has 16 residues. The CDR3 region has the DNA TGCAGTGCTAGGACTCCCGGGACAGGGAGCAATTCACCCCTCCACTTT. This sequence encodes CSARTPGTGSNSPLHF.

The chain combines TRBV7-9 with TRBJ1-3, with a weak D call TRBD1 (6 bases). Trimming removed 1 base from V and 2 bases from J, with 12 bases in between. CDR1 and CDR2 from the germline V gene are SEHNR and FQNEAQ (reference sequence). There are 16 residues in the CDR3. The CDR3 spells CASSLERTAAGNTIYF. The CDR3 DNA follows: TGTGCCAGCAGCTTAGAAAGGACAGCTGCTGGAAACACCATATATTTT.

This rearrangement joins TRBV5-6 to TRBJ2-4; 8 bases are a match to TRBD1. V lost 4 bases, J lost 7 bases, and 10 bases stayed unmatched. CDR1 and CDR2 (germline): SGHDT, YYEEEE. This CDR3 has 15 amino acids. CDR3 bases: TGTGCCAGCAGCCGACAGGGGCCGAGCGGCAACATTCAGTACTTC. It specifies CASSRQGPSGNIQYF.

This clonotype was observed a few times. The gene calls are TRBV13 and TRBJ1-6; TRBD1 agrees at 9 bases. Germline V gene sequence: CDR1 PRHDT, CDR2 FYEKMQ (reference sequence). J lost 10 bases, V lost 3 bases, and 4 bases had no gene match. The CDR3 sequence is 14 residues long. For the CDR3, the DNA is TGTGCCAGCAGCTTCCGGGACAGGGAATCACCCCTCCACTTT. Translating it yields CASSFRDRESPLHF.

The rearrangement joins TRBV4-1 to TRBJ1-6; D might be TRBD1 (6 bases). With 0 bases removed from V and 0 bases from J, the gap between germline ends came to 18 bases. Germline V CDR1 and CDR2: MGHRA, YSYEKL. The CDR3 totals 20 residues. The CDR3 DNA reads TGCGCCAGCAGCCAAGATTCACCTCCCGGGGGCAGCTCCTATAATTCACCCCTCCACTTT. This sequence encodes CASSQDSPPGGSSYNSPLHF.

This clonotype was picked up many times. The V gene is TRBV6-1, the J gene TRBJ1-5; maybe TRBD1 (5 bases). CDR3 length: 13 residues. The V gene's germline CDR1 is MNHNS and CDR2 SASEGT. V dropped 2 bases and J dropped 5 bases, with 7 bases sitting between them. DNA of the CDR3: TGTGCCAGCAGTGAAAGAGGGGATCAGCCCCAGCATTTT. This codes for CASSERGDQPQHF.

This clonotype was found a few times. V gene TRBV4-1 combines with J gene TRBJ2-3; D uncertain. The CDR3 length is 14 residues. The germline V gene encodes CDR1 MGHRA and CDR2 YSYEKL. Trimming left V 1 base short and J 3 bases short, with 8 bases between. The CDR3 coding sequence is TGCGCCAGCAGCCAAGCGGTAGTAACAGATACGCAGTATTTT. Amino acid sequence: CASSQAVVTDTQYF.

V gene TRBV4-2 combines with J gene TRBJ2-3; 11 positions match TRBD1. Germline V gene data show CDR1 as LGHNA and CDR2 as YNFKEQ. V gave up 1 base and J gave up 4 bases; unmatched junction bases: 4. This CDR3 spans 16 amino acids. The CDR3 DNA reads TGTGCCAGCAGCCAAGCCCGGGACAGGGGGTCAGATACGCAGTATTTT. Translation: CASSQARDRGSDTQYF.

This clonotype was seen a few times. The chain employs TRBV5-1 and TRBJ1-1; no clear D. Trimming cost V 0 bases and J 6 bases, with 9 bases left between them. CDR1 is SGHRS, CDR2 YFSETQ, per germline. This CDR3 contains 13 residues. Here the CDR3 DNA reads TGCGCCAGCAGCTTGGGCGTGGGCGCTGAAGCTTTCTTT. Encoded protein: CASSLGVGAEAFF.

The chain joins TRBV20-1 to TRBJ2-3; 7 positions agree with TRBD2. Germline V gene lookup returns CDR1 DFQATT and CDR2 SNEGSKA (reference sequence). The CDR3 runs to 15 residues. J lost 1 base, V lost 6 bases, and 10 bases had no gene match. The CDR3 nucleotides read TGCAGTGCCAGGTGGACTAGGGGTCGCACAGATACGCAGTATTTT. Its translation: CSARWTRGRTDTQYF.

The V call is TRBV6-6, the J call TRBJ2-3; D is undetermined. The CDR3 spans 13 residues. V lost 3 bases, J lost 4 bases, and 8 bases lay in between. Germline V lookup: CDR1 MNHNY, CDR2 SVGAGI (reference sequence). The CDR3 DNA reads TGTGCCAGCAGTTATGCCCGCGCAGATACGCAGTATTTT. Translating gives CASSYARADTQYF.

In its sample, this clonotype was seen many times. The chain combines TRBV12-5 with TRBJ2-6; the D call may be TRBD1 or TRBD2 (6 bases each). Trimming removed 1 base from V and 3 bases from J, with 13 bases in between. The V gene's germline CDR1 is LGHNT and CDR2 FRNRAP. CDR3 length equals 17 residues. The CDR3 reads CASGLGGGTSGANVLTF. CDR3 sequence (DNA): TGTGCTAGTGGTTTGGGCGGCGGGACAAGTGGGGCCAACGTCCTGACTTTC. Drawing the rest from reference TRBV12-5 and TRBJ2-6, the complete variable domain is DARVTQTPRHKVTEMGQEVTMRCQPILGHNTVFWYRQTMMQGLELLAYFRNRAPLDDSGMPKDRFSAEMPDATLATLKIQPSEPRDSAVYFCASGLGGGTSGANVLTFGAGSRLTVL.

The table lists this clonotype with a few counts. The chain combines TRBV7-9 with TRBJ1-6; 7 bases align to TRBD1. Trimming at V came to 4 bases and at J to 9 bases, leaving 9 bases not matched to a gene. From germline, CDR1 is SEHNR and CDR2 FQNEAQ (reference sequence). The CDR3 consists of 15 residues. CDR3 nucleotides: TGTGCCAGCAGCTCCCGACAGGGTACGAGTTCACCCCTCCACTTT. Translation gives CASSSRQGTSSPLHF.

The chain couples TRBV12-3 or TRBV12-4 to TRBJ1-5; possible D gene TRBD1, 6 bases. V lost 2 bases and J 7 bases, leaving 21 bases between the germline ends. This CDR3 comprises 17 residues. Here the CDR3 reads CASSLKDRPEERQPQHF. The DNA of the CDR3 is TGTGCCAGCAGTTTAAAAGACAGGCCGGAGGAGAGGCAGCCCCAGCATTTT.

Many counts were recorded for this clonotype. The CDR3 protein is CASTGTLGGYGYTF. The CDR3 DNA sequence: TGTGCCAGCACCGGGACTTTAGGGGGCTATGGCTACACCTTC. The V and J genes are TRBV12-3 or TRBV12-4 and TRBJ1-2; a possible D gene is TRBD1 (6 bases). Trimming removed 7 bases at V and 4 bases at J, with 16 bases between. The CDR3 covers 14 residues.

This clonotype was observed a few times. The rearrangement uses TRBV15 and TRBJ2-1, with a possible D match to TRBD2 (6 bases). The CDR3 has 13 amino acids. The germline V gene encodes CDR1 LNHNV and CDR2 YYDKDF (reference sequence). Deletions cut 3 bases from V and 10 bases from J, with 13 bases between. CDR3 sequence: CATSSRRGIEQFF. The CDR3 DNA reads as TGTGCCACCAGCAGTCGCCGGGGGATCGAGCAGTTCTTC.

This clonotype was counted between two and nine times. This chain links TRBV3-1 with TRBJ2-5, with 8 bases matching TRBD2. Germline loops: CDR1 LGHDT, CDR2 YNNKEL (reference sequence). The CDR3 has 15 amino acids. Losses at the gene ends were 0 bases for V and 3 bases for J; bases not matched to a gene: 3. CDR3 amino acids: CASSQEGLAEETQYF. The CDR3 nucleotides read TGTGCCAGCAGCCAAGAAGGACTAGCTGAAGAGACCCAGTACTTC.

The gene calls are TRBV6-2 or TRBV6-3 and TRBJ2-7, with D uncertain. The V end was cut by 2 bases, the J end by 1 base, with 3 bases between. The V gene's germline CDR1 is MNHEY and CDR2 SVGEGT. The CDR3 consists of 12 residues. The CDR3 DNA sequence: TGTGCCAGCAGTTACACTTCCTACGAGCAGTACTTC. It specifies CASSYTSYEQYF.

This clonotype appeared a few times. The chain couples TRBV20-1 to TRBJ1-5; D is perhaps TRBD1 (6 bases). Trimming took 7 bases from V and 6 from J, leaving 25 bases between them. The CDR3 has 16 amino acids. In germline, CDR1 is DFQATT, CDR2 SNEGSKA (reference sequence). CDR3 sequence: CSVLPVPGHSGQPQHF. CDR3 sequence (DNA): TGCAGTGTTCTCCCAGTGCCGGGACACTCTGGTCAGCCCCAGCATTTT.

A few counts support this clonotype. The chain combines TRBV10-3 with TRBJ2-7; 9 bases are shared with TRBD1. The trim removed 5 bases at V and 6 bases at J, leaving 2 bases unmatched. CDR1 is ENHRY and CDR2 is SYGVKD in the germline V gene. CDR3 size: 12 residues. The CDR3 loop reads CAISPGQGEQYV. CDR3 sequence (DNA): TGTGCCATCAGTCCGGGACAGGGCGAGCAGTACGTC.

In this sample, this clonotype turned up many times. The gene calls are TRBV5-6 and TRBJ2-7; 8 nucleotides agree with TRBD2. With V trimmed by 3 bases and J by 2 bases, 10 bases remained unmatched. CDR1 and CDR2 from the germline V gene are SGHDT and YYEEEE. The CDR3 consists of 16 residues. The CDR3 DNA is TGTGCCAGCAGCTCTTTTCGGACTAGCCAAACCTACGAGCAGTACGTC. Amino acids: CASSSFRTSQTYEQYV.

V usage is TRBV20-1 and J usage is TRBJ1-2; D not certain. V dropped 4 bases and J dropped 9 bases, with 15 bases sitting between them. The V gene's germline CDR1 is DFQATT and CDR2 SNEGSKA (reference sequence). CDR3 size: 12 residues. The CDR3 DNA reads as TGCAGTGCTACCTCGGGAAGCTCGAGCTACACCTTC. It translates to CSATSGSSSYTF.

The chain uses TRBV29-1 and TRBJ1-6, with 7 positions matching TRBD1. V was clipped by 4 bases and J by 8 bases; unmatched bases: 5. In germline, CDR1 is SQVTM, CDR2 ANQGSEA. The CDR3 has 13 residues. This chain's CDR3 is CSVAQGRDSPLHF. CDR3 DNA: TGCAGCGTTGCACAGGGGCGGGATTCACCCCTCCACTTT.

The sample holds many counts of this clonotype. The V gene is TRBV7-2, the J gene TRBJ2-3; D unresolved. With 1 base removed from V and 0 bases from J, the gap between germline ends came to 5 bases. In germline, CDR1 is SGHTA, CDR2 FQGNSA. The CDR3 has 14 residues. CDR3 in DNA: TGTGCCAGCAGCTTAGTGACTAGCACAGATACGCAGTATTTT. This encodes CASSLVTSTDTQYF.

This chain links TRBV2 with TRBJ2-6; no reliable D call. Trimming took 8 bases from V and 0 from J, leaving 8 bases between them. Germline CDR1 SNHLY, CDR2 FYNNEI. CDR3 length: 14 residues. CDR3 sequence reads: CASGQISGANVLTF. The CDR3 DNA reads TGTGCCAGCGGCCAGATCTCTGGGGCCAACGTCCTGACTTTC.

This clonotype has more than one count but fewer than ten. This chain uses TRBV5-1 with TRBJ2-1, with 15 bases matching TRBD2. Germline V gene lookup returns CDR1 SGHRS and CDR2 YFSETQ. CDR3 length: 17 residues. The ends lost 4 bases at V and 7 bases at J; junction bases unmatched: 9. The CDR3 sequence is CASSLWTSGRAENEQFF. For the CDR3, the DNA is TGCGCCAGCAGCCTCTGGACTAGCGGGAGGGCCGAGAATGAGCAGTTCTTC.

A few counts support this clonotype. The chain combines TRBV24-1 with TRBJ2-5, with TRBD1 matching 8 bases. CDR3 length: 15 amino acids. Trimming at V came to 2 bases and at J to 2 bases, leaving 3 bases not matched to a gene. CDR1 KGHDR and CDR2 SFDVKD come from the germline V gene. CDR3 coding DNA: TGTGCCACCAGTGATTCCCGGACAGGGCAAGAGACCCAGTACTTC. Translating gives CATSDSRTGQETQYF.

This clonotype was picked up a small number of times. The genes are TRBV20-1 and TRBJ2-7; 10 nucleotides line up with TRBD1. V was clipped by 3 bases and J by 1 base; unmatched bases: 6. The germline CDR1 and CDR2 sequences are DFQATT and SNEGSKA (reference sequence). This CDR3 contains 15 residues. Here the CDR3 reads CSASLPGQGSYEQYF. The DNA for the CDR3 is TGCAGTGCTAGCCTACCGGGACAGGGGTCCTACGAGCAGTACTTC.

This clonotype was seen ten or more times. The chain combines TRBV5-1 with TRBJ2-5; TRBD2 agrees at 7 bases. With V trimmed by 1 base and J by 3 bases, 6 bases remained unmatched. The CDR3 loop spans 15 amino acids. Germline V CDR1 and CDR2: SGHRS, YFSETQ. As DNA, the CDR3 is TGCGCCAGCAGCTTGTTGGCGGGAGTCGAAGAGACCCAGTACTTC. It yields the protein CASSLLAGVEETQYF.